Below are 16 T cell receptor beta chains sequenced from a single sample in a study of OX40 agonist ivuxolimab in advanced cancers. TCRdb's table, derived via immunoSEQ multiplex PCR, lists solely in-frame clones and lacks some. The repertoire holds approximately 58,000 clones, 80% to 90% seen once, with 3% in the top ten. The material was CD4+ or CD8+ T cells sorted from blood, obtained in a trial of the OX40 agonist ivuxolimab. The receptors derive from an adult with an advanced solid tumor such as melanoma, head and neck, liver or kidney cancer.

The genes are TRBV30 and TRBJ1-5, with D hard to call. CDR3 length: 15 residues. CDR1 GTSNPN and CDR2 SVGIG come from the germline V gene (reference sequence). The V and J ends lost 4 bases and 0 bases respectively, with 13 bases between them. The CDR3 bases are TGTGCCTGGAACCTCGGGTTCGATAGCAATCAGCCCCAGCATTTT. This gives the protein CAWNLGFDSNQPQHF.

The table lists this clone with a count of one. This chain links TRBV15 with TRBJ1-4; D unresolved. V lost 8 bases and J 8 bases, leaving 15 bases between the germline ends. This CDR3 is 13 amino acids long. Per the germline V gene, CDR1 is LNHNV and CDR2 is YYDKDF (reference sequence). CDR3 DNA: TGTGCCACCGGTCTGAGGGCGAGCGAAAAACTGTTTTTT. Protein product: CATGLRASEKLFF.

The chain is built from TRBV16 and TRBJ1-2, with 7 bases identical to TRBD1. The trim removed 0 bases at V and 8 bases at J, leaving 6 bases unmatched. The CDR3 covers 14 residues. The germline V gene encodes CDR1 KGHSY and CDR2 FQNENV. CDR3 nucleotides: TGTGCCAGCAGCCAATCGGTCCAGGGGGGCGGCTACACCTTC. Amino acid sequence: CASSQSVQGGGYTF.

The chain employs TRBV6-6 and TRBJ2-1, with 11 bases aligning to TRBD2. The CDR3 length is 14 residues. The germline V gene has CDR1 MNHNY and CDR2 SVGAGI (reference sequence). V dropped 2 bases and J dropped 9; count of bases not matched to a gene: 3. CDR3 coding DNA: TGTGCCAGCAGTTACGGTAGCGGGAGGGGTGAGCAGTTCTTC. Encoded protein: CASSYGSGRGEQFF.

The CDR3 region is CASTDRGEAFF. CDR3 bases: TGTGCCAGCACCGATCGGGGTGAAGCTTTCTTT. The chain uses TRBV7-8 and TRBJ1-1; the D is unclear. Trimming removed 7 bases at V and 7 bases at J, with 10 bases between. Germline assignment: CDR1 SGHVS and CDR2 FQNEAQ. The CDR3 extends over 11 amino acids. The variable domain in full, with the rest retrieved from reference TRBV7-8 and TRBJ1-1, is GAGVSQSPRYKVAKRGQDVALRCDPISGHVSLFWYQQALGQGPEFLTYFQNEAQLDKSGLPSDRFFAERPEGSVSTLKIQRTQQEDSAVYLCASTDRGEAFFGQGTRLTVV.

V is TRBV4-1 and J is TRBJ1-1, with TRBD1 matching 7 bases. The CDR3 sequence is 16 residues long. Germline CDR1 MGHRA, CDR2 YSYEKL. V dropped 4 bases and J dropped 4; count of bases not matched to a gene: 12. The chain's CDR3 is CASSLRDSPLGTEAFF. CDR3 in DNA: TGCGCCAGCAGCCTCCGGGACAGTCCTCTGGGCACTGAAGCTTTCTTT.

This clone was recorded once. The gene calls are TRBV30 and TRBJ2-1; no clear D gene. CDR3 size: 13 residues. Germline loops: CDR1 GTSNPN, CDR2 SVGIG (reference sequence). The V end was cut by 1 base, the J end by 4 bases, with 8 bases between. This CDR3 reads CAWSERWYNEQFF. Written as DNA, the CDR3 is TGTGCCTGGAGTGAAAGGTGGTACAATGAGCAGTTCTTC. The variable domain in full, with the rest retrieved from reference TRBV30 and TRBJ2-1, is SQTIHQWPATLVQPVGSPLSLECTVEGTSNPNLYWYRQAAGRGLQLLFYSVGIGQISSEVPQNLSASRPQDRQFILSSKKLLLSDSGFYLCAWSERWYNEQFFGPGTRLTVL.

The chain has TRBV5-4 and TRBJ1-1, with a weak D call TRBD1 (5 bases). This CDR3 spans 12 amino acids. CDR1 is SGHNT, CDR2 YYREEE, per germline (reference sequence). V lost 4 bases and J lost 10, with 14 bases in between. In nucleotides, the CDR3 is TGTGCCAGCAGCCTATTTTCGGGGGGAGCTTTCTTT. The encoded protein is CASSLFSGGAFF.

The CDR3 DNA reads as TGTGCCAGCAGCTGGGGTGGGGAGACCCAGTACTTC. Translated: CASSWGGETQYF. V gene TRBV5-6 combines with J gene TRBJ2-5, with D hard to call. Trimming removed 3 bases at V and 5 bases at J, with 8 bases between. This CDR3 contains 12 residues. Germline-derived CDR1 and CDR2 are SGHDT and YYEEEE.

The chain links TRBV7-9 to TRBJ1-2; 7 bases agree with TRBD1. The trim removed 5 bases at V and 3 bases at J, leaving 6 bases unmatched. The CDR3 is 14 amino acids. Germline V gene lookup returns CDR1 SEHNR and CDR2 FQNEAQ (reference sequence). The CDR3 DNA follows: TGTGCCAGCAGCGCCGGGACAGCACACTATGGCTACACCTTC. This codes for CASSAGTAHYGYTF.

In its sample, this clone was seen a few times. This chain connects TRBV30 to TRBJ1-5; 7 bases are shared with TRBD1. This CDR3 spans 15 amino acids. Germline loops: CDR1 GTSNPN, CDR2 SVGIG (reference sequence). V was pared by 3 bases and J by 6 bases, with 11 bases of the junction left unmatched. CDR3 sequence: CAWRAKGARGQPQHF. CDR3 nucleotide sequence: TGTGCCTGGAGGGCCAAGGGGGCCAGGGGTCAGCCCCAGCATTTT. The whole variable domain, remainder taken from reference TRBV30 and TRBJ1-5, is SQTIHQWPATLVQPVGSPLSLECTVEGTSNPNLYWYRQAAGRGLQLLFYSVGIGQISSEVPQNLSASRPQDRQFILSSKKLLLSDSGFYLCAWRAKGARGQPQHFGDGTRLSIL.

The genes are TRBV7-2 and TRBJ2-1; D not resolved. Looked up from germline, CDR1 is SGHTA and CDR2 is FQGNSA. This CDR3 contains 15 residues. V gave up 5 bases and J gave up 0 bases, with 11 bases separating them. In DNA, the CDR3 is TGTGCCAGCAGCGAATGGGTAGGCTCCTACAATGAGCAGTTCTTC. It translates to CASSEWVGSYNEQFF. Drawing the rest from reference TRBV7-2 and TRBJ2-1, the complete variable domain is GAGVSQSPSNKVTEKGKDVELRCDPISGHTALYWYRQSLGQGLEFLIYFQGNSAPDKSGLPSDRFSAERTGGSVSTLTIQRTQQEDSAVYLCASSEWVGSYNEQFFGPGTRLTVL.

V and J are TRBV5-6 and TRBJ1-2; D is uncertain. Between the trimmed V and J ends, which lost 4 bases and 4 bases, there was a span of 23 bases. The CDR3 runs to 17 residues. Germline CDR1 reads SGHDT; CDR2 reads YYEEEE. The CDR3 sequence is CASSSLEGQRRIYGYTF. The CDR3 coding sequence is TGTGCCAGCAGCAGCCTCGAAGGCCAGCGCCGCATCTATGGCTACACCTTC.

The chain uses TRBV5-1 and TRBJ2-5; perhaps D is TRBD1 or TRBD2 (5 bases each). The CDR3 consists of 15 residues. Germline V CDR1 and CDR2: SGHRS, YFSETQ. Trimming cost V 2 bases and J 2 bases, with 13 bases left between them. The CDR3 DNA is TGCGCCAGCAGCTTTAGGGGACCCCCACAAGAGACCCAGTACTTC. Translated: CASSFRGPPQETQYF.

The chain is built from TRBV29-1 and TRBJ1-1, with 10 bases aligning to TRBD1. This CDR3 contains 15 residues. Germline-derived CDR1 and CDR2 are SQVTM and ANQGSEA. V was clipped by 7 bases and J by 3 bases; unmatched bases: 11. Here the CDR3 DNA reads TGCAGCGGTGGGAGACAGGGGGCGCGGTACACTGAAGCTTTCTTT. Encoded protein: CSGGRQGARYTEAFF.

The chain has TRBV6-5 and TRBJ2-3; a weak D match, TRBD2 (5 bases). The V gene's germline CDR1 is MNHEY and CDR2 SVGAGI. This CDR3 has 14 amino acids. The V and J ends lost 7 bases and 4 bases respectively, with 15 bases between them. The CDR3 here is CASKRGSLADTQYF. The CDR3 region has the DNA TGTGCCAGCAAAAGAGGGAGCCTTGCAGATACGCAGTATTTT.